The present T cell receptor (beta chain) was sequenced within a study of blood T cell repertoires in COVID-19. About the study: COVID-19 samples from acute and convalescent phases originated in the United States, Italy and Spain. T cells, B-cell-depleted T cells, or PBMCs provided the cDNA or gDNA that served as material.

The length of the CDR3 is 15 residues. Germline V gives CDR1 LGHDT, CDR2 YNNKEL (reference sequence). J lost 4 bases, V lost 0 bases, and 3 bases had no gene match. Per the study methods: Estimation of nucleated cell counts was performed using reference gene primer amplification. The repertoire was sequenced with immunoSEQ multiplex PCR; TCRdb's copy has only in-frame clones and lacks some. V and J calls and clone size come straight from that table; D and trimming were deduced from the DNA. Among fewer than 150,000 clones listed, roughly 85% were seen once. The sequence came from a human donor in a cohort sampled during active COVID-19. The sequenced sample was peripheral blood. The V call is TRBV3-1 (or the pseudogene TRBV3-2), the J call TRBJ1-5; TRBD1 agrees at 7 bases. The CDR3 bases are TGTGCCAGCAGCCAAGAGGGGACAGCGAATCAGCCCCAGCATTTT. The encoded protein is CASSQEGTANQPQHF.